In its sample, the clone carrying this TCR beta chain was seen many times. Antigen: not known. The data originate from a study of T cell clonality in common variable immunodeficiency. General observations from the study: In common variable immunodeficiency, TCR beta chains reportedly carried fewer deletions and N-nucleotide insertions.

The data were produced by immunoSEQ multiplex PCR, yet TCRdb's version contains in-frame clones alone and is incomplete. Captured here are 25,000 or so clones, none seen once; the top ten comprise approximately 25%. CVID meant reduced serum IgG, IgA and/or IgM plus specific antibody deficiency. CVID subjects had received replacement immunoglobulin for at least one year. Heparinized whole blood, 5 to 8 ml, came from each donor. The source of this sequence is a human donor with common variable immunodeficiency. The sequencing sample was made of peripheral blood mononuclear cells.

The sequenced CDR3 bases are TGTGCCAGCAGCTTATCCAGCGTTTCCGAG. This codes for CASSLSSVSE. The whole CDR3 sequence is CASSLSSVSEQYF. The chain combines TRBV7-2 with TRBJ2-7, with D uncertain. The read halts 3 residues ahead of the CDR3 end, with the missing end drawn from the germline J gene. Trimming stripped 2 bases from V and 6 bases from J, with 11 bases between. The germline V gene has CDR1 SGHTA and CDR2 FQGNSA. The CDR3 spans 13 residues. Together with reference TRBV7-2 and TRBJ2-7, the CDR3 gives the full variable domain: GAGVSQSPSNKVTEKGKDVELRCDPISGHTALYWYRQSLGQGLEFLIYFQGNSAPDKSGLPSDRFSAERTGGSVSTLTIQRTQQEDSAVYLCASSLSSVSEQYFGPGTRLTVT.